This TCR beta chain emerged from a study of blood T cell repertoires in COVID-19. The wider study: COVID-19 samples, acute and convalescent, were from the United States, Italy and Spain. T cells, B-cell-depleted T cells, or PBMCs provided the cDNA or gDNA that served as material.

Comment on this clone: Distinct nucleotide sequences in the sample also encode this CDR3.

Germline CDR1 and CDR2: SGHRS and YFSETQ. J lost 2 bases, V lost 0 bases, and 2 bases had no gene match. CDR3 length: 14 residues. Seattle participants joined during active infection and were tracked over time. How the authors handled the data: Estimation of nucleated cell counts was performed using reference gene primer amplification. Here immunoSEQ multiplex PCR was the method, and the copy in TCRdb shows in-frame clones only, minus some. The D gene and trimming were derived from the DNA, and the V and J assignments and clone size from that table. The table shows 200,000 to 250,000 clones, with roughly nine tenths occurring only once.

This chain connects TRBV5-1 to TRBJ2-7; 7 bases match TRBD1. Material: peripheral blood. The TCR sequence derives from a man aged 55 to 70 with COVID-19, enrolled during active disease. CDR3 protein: CASSLGQGPYEQYF. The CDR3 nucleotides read TGCGCCAGCAGCTTGGGACAGGGACCCTACGAGCAGTACTTC.